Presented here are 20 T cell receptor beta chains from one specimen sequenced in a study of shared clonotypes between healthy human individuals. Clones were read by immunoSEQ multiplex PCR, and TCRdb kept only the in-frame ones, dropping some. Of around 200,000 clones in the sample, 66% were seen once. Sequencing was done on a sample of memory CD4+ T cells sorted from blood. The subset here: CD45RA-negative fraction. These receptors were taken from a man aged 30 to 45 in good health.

Here the CDR3 reads CASRRQVHEQYF. Written as DNA, the CDR3 is TGTGCCAGCAGGCGTCAGGTCCACGAGCAGTACTTC. The genes are TRBV7-6 and TRBJ2-7; D call uncertain. V lost 6 bases to trimming and J lost 5 bases, with 11 bases between them. Germline CDR1 and CDR2: SGHVS and FNYEAQ. CDR3 length: 12 amino acids.

CDR3 in amino acids: CASSLAPGRNYEQYF. The DNA of the CDR3 is TGTGCCAGCAGCTTAGCGCCGGGACGGAACTACGAGCAGTACTTC. V and J are TRBV5-5 and TRBJ2-7, with D tentatively TRBD1 or TRBD2 (5 bases each). The CDR3 runs to 15 residues. Germline lookup yields CDR1 SGHKS and CDR2 YYEKEE (reference sequence). V was shortened by 2 bases and J by 3 bases, with 15 bases between the two germline ends.

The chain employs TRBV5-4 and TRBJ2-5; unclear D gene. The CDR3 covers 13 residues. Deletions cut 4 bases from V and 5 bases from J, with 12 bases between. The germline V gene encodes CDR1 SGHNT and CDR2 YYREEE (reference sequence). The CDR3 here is CASSRPDGETQYF. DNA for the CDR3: TGTGCCAGCAGCCGCCCGGACGGGGAGACCCAGTACTTC.

The CDR3 sequence is CASSEYMSGRGTGELFF. The DNA of the CDR3 is TGTGCCAGCAGTGAATATATGAGCGGCCGGGGCACCGGGGAGCTGTTTTTT. The V call is TRBV25-1, the J call TRBJ2-2, with D perhaps matching TRBD2 (5 bases). The ends were cut back, 0 bases at V and 4 bases at J, with 15 bases in the middle. The germline CDR1 and CDR2 sequences are MGHDK and SYGVNS. The CDR3 has 17 residues.

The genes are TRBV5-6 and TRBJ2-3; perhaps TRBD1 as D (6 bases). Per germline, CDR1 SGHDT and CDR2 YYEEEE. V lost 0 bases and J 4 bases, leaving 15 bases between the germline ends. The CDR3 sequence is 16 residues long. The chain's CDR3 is CASSLALRGRADTQYF. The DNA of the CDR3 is TGTGCCAGCAGCTTGGCCCTCAGGGGAAGGGCAGATACGCAGTATTTT. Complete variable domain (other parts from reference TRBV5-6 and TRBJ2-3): DAGVTQSPTHLIKTRGQQVTLRCSPKSGHDTVSWYQQALGQGPQFIFQYYEEEERQRGNFPDRFSGHQFPNYSSELNVNALLLGDSALYLCASSLALRGRADTQYFGPGTRLTVL.

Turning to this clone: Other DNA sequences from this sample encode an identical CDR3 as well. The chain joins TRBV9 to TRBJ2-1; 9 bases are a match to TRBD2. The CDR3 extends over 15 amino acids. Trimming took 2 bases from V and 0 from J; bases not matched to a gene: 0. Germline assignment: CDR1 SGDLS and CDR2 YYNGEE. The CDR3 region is CASSVSGSSYNEQFF. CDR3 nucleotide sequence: TGTGCCAGCAGCGTTAGCGGGAGCTCCTACAATGAGCAGTTCTTC.

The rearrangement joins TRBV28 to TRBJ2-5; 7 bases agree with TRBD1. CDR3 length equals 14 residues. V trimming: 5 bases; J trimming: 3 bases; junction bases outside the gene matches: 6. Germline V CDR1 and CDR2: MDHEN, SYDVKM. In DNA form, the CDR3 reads TGTGCCAGCAGTACACGACAGGGAAAAGAGACCCAGTACTTC. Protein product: CASSTRQGKETQYF.

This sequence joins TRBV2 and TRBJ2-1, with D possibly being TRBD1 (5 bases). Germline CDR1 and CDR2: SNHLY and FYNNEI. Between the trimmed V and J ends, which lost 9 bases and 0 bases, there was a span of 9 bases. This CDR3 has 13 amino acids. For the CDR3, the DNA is TGTGCCAGTGGGGCTAACTCCTACAATGAGCAGTTCTTC. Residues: CASGANSYNEQFF.

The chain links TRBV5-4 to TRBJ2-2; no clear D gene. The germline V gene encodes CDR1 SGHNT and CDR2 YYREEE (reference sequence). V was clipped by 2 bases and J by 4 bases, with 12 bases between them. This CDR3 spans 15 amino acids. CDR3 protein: CASSFALGSTGELFF. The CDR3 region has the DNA TGTGCCAGCAGCTTCGCTCTCGGTAGCACCGGGGAGCTGTTTTTT. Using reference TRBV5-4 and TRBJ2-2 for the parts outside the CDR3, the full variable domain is ETGVTQSPTHLIKTRGQQVTLRCSSQSGHNTVSWYQQALGQGPQFIFQYYREEENGRGNFPPRFSGLQFPNYSSELNVNALELDDSALYLCASSFALGSTGELFFGEGSRLTVL.

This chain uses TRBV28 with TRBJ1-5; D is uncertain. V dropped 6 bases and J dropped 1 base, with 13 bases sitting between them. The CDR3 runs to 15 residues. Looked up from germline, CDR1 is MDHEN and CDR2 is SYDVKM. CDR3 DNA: TGTGCCAGCAGCATCATCGGACGGAGCAATCAGCCCCAGCATTTT. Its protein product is CASSIIGRSNQPQHF.

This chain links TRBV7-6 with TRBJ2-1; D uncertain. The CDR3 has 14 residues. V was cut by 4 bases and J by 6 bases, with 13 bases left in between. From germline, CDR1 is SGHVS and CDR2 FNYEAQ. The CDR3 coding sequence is TGTGCCAGCAGCTCGACGTTAACTCCCAATGAGCAGTTCTTC. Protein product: CASSSTLTPNEQFF.

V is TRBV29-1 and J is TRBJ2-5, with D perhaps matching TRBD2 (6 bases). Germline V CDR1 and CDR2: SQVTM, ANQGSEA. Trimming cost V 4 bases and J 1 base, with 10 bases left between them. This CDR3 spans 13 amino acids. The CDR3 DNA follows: TGCAGCGTTGTTTCTAGCGCCCAAGAGACCCAGTACTTC. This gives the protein CSVVSSAQETQYF.

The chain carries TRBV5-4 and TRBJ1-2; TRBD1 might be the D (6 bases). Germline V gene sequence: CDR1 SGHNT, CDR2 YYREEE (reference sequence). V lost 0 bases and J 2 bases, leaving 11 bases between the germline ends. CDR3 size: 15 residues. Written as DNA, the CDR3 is TGTGCCAGCAGCTTGGTTGGGGGGCTAAACTATGGCTACACCTTC. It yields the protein CASSLVGGLNYGYTF.

CDR3 sequence: CASSESGSTDTQYF. CDR3 bases: TGCGCCAGCAGTGAAAGCGGGAGCACAGATACGCAGTATTTT. J is TRBJ2-3 and V is TRBV10-1; TRBD2 might be the D (6 bases). Germline CDR1 is WNHNN and CDR2 is SYGVQD (reference sequence). V lost 3 bases, J lost 0 bases, and 7 bases lay in between. The CDR3 totals 14 residues.

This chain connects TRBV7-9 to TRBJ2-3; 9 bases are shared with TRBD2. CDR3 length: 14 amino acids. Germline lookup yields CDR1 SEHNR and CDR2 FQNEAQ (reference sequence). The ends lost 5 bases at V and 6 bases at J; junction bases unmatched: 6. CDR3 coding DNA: TGTGCCAGCAGCCGTAGCGGGAGTGCCGATACGCAGTATTTT. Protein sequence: CASSRSGSADTQYF.

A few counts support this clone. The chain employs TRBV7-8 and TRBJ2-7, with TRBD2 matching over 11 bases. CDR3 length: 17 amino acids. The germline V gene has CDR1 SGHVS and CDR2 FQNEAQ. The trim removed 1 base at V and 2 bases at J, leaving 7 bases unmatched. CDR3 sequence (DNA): TGTGCCAGCAGCTTAGTAGGCCTAGCGGGAGGCACCTACGAGCAGTACTTC. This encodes CASSLVGLAGGTYEQYF.

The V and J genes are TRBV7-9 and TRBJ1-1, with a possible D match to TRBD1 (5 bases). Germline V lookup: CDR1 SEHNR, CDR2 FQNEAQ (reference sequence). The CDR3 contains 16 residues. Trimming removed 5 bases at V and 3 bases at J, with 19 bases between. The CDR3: CASSHRGEADDTEAFF. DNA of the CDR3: TGTGCCAGCAGCCACCGAGGGGAGGCTGACGACACTGAAGCTTTCTTT.

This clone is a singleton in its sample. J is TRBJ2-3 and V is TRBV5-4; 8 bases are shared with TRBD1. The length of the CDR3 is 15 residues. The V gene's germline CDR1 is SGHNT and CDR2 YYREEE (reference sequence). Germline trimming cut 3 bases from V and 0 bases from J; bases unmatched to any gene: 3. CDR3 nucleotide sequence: TGTGCCAGCAGCTCACAGGGGGGAAGCACAGATACGCAGTATTTT. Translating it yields CASSSQGGSTDTQYF.

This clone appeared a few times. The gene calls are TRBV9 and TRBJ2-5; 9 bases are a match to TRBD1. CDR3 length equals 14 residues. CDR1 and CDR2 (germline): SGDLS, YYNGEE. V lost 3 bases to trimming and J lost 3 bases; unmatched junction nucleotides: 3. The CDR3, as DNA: TGTGCCAGCAGCGCACGGACAGGGGAAGAGACCCAGTACTTC. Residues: CASSARTGEETQYF.

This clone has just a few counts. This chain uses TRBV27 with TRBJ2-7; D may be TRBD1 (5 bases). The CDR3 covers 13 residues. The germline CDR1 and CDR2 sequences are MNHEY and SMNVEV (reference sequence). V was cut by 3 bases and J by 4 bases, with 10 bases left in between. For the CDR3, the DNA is TGTGCCAGCAGTTTGGGGTACAGGTACGAGCAGTACTTC. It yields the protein CASSLGYRYEQYF.